This T cell receptor beta chain was captured by sequencing in a study of cytomegalovirus exposure and HLA in healthy donors. Study-level results: Using the classifier, cytomegalovirus status was reportedly diagnosed with high specificity and sensitivity. What was likely a sequencing artifact was a cluster of highly shared sequence variants. Accurate predictions that matched the HLA-A and HLA-B alleles of most subjects were reportedly made from TCR beta sequences. Presence/absence analyses assumed roughly uniform sequencing depth across donors.

Germline V CDR1 and CDR2: SGHNT, YYREEE (reference sequence). Trimming left V 4 bases short and J 0 bases short, with 2 bases between. This CDR3 is built from 13 residues. A note on this clone: No antigen is known for it.

The PCR contained 60 Vbeta and 13 Jbeta primers. Measured with immunoSEQ multiplex PCR; TCRdb has only the in-frame clones, and not every one. The sample records approximately 160,000 clones, 84% being singletons. The chain uses TRBV5-4 and TRBJ2-6; D ambiguous. This sequence originates from a man aged 18 to 35 in good health and CMV-seronegative. What was sequenced was PBMCs. CDR3 protein: CASSRSGANVLTF. The CDR3 DNA reads as TGTGCCAGCAGCCGCTCTGGGGCCAACGTCCTGACTTTC.